The 27 T cell receptor beta chains reported below all come from one sample, sequenced in a study of T-cell reconstitution after alpha-beta-depleted transplantation in children. Library preparation (for TCRbeta) was performed with unique molecular identifiers. TCRdb processed the PCR reads anew with MiXCR; each CDR3 protein has one entry. The repertoire holds hundreds of thousands of distinct CDR3 sequences, with around 16% as singletons. The sample consisted of PBMCs from the stem cell graft donor, taken from the stem cell graft. The receptor source for this set is a human donor who donated a stem cell graft to a child with acute myeloid leukemia.

The gene calls are TRBV21-1 and TRBJ2-1; the table's TRBD1 call for D was not verified on the DNA. TRBV21-1 is described as a pseudogene. The CDR3 is 16 amino acids. CDR3 loop: CASSKVSGGGKNEQFF. The CDR3 DNA reads TGTGCCAGCAGCAAAGTCTCTGGGGGGGGTAAGAATGAGCAGTTCTTC.

This clonotype was recorded at least ten times. This rearrangement joins TRBV20-1 to TRBJ1-4; D perhaps matches TRBD1 (6 bases). This CDR3 contains 15 residues. Trimming removed 0 bases at V and 5 bases at J, with 13 bases between. The V gene's germline CDR1 is DFQATT and CDR2 SNEGSKA (reference sequence). In DNA, the CDR3 is TGCAGTGCTAGAGATATAAGGGGGGCGAATGAAAAACTGTTTTTT. Translation: CSARDIRGANEKLFF.

The table lists this clonotype with many counts. The V call is TRBV20-1, the J call TRBJ1-5; D is unclear. The germline V gene encodes CDR1 DFQATT and CDR2 SNEGSKA (reference sequence). V lost 0 bases, J lost 5 bases, and 11 bases lay in between. The CDR3 consists of 14 residues. The CDR3 is CSARDPQSHQPQHF. CDR3 nucleotide sequence: TGCAGTGCTAGAGACCCCCAGTCCCATCAGCCCCAGCATTTT.

The CDR3 here is CASTWQGSSGANVLTF. CDR3 in DNA: TGCGCCAGCACCTGGCAGGGTAGCTCTGGGGCCAACGTCCTGACTTTC. V gene TRBV5-1 combines with J gene TRBJ2-6; a weak D match, TRBD1 (5 bases). Trimming removed 6 bases at V and 0 bases at J, with 13 bases between. Per germline, CDR1 SGHRS and CDR2 YFSETQ. The CDR3 has 16 residues.

Many counts were recorded for this clonotype. The rearrangement uses TRBV29-1 and TRBJ1-4, with D possibly matching TRBD1 (6 bases). CDR1 and CDR2 from the germline V gene are SQVTM and ANQGSEA. With 7 bases removed from V and 6 bases from J, the gap between germline ends came to 12 bases. The CDR3 contains 12 residues. Written as DNA, the CDR3 is TGCAGCGCGGACAGCGGGGATGAAAAACTGTTTTTT. Translated, it gives CSADSGDEKLFF.

In this sample, this clonotype turned up many times. The rearrangement uses TRBV6-5 and TRBJ1-2; tentative D call: TRBD1 (5 bases). Trimming cost V 4 bases and J 7 bases, with 19 bases left between them. The CDR3 loop spans 15 amino acids. CDR1 is MNHEY and CDR2 is SVGAGI in the germline V gene. The CDR3 reads CASSSAGTGPSGYTF. The CDR3 DNA sequence: TGTGCCAGCAGTTCGGCCGGGACGGGCCCAAGTGGCTACACCTTC.

Ten or more counts support this clonotype. The rearrangement uses TRBV4-3 and TRBJ2-3, with D possibly matching TRBD1 (5 bases). There are 15 residues in the CDR3. Germline V gene sequence: CDR1 LGHNA, CDR2 YSLEER. The V end was cut by 6 bases, the J end by 0 bases, with 13 bases between. CDR3 sequence (DNA): TGCGCCAGCAGTTGGGGCATGGGGAGCACAGATACGCAGTATTTT. Protein: CASSWGMGSTDTQYF.

The chain employs TRBV7-2 and TRBJ2-2, with 9 bases lining up with TRBD1. The CDR3 covers 15 residues. Germline lookup yields CDR1 SGHTA and CDR2 FQGNSA. V was clipped by 6 bases and J by 5 bases; unmatched bases: 7. The CDR3 sequence is CASRRYRGHTGELFF. The CDR3 DNA reads TGTGCCAGCAGGCGCTACAGGGGGCATACCGGGGAGCTGTTTTTT.

Ten or more counts support this clonotype. The rearrangement links TRBV7-2 to TRBJ1-1; the D is unclear. This CDR3 comprises 13 residues. CDR1 is SGHTA, CDR2 FQGNSA, per germline. Trimming left V 1 base short and J 0 bases short, with 3 bases between. Here the CDR3 reads CASSLEVNTEAFF. CDR3 nucleotides: TGTGCCAGCAGCTTAGAGGTGAACACTGAAGCTTTCTTT.

As regards this clonotype: A clone one base away is much larger, so this may be a read error. The rearrangement uses TRBV20-1 and TRBJ1-2; no firm D call. Between the trimmed V and J ends, which lost 5 bases and 4 bases, there was a span of 8 bases. The CDR3 spans 11 residues. Per germline, CDR1 DFQATT and CDR2 SNEGSKA (reference sequence). CDR3 residues: CSASASYGYTF. CDR3 bases: TGCAGTGCTTCCGCCAGCTATGGCTACACCTTC.

This clonotype was counted at least ten times. The rearrangement uses TRBV5-6 and TRBJ2-7, with D perhaps matching TRBD2 (6 bases). Trimming left V 4 bases short and J 4 bases short, with 6 bases between. Germline assignment: CDR1 SGHDT and CDR2 YYEEEE. The CDR3 spans 11 residues. The CDR3 DNA sequence: TGTGCCAGCAGCGGGGGGTACGAGCAGTACTTC. Translated: CASSGGYEQYF. Filled out from reference TRBV5-6 and TRBJ2-7, the complete variable domain reads DAGVTQSPTHLIKTRGQQVTLRCSPKSGHDTVSWYQQALGQGPQFIFQYYEEEERQRGNFPDRFSGHQFPNYSSELNVNALLLGDSALYLCASSGGYEQYFGPGTRLTVT.

The table lists this clonotype with many counts. The rearrangement links TRBV7-3 to TRBJ1-1; D is undetermined. Trimming removed 2 bases from V and 4 bases from J, with 8 bases in between. The CDR3 has 13 amino acids. From germline, CDR1 is SGHTA and CDR2 FQGTGA. Here the CDR3 reads CASSLWASTEAFF. The CDR3 DNA reads TGTGCCAGCAGCTTATGGGCGAGCACTGAAGCTTTCTTT.

This clonotype was counted ten times or more. The chain couples TRBV29-1 to TRBJ2-4; 7 nucleotides line up with TRBD1. V lost 5 bases to trimming and J lost 7 bases; unmatched junction nucleotides: 2. Per germline, CDR1 SQVTM and CDR2 ANQGSEA. The CDR3 covers 11 residues. In nucleotides, the CDR3 is TGCAGCGTTCTGACAGGGAACATTCAGTACTTC. Translated, it gives CSVLTGNIQYF.

The chain combines TRBV4-1 with TRBJ1-5, with 7 bases identical to TRBD1. Per germline, CDR1 MGHRA and CDR2 YSYEKL. The CDR3 totals 17 residues. V lost 1 base, J lost 6 bases, and 12 bases stayed unmatched. The CDR3 sequence: CASSQGPSTGDSQPQHF. The CDR3 DNA follows: TGCGCCAGCAGCCAAGGCCCCAGTACAGGGGATAGTCAGCCCCAGCATTTT.

This clonotype turned up a few times. The chain uses TRBV2 and TRBJ1-5; D call uncertain. This CDR3 has 14 amino acids. Deletions cut 7 bases from V and 2 bases from J, with 12 bases between. CDR1 is SNHLY, CDR2 FYNNEI, per germline. This CDR3 is CASTVSMGNQPQHF. CDR3 nucleotide sequence: TGTGCCAGCACCGTCTCTATGGGCAATCAGCCCCAGCATTTT.

Notes on this clonotype: A clone one base away is much larger, so this may be a read error. The chain uses TRBV20-1 and TRBJ2-2; TRBD1 aligns across 8 bases. The CDR3 has 15 residues. The germline V gene has CDR1 DFQATT and CDR2 SNEGSKA (reference sequence). With 4 bases clipped from V and 8 bases from J, the junction kept 12 bases outside the gene matches. The CDR3 region has the DNA TGCAGTGCTAAAGGCGGGCAGGGGGCATTGGGGGAGCTGTTTTTT. This codes for CSAKGGQGALGELFF.

The genes are TRBV10-2 and TRBJ1-4; D may be TRBD1 (5 bases). This CDR3 region has 14 residues. CDR1 WSHSY and CDR2 SAAADI come from the germline V gene. Trimming cost V 6 bases and J 8 bases, with 16 bases left between them. Here the CDR3 reads CASRRQRAREKLFF. In nucleotides, the CDR3 is TGCGCCAGCAGGAGACAGAGGGCAAGGGAAAAACTGTTTTTT.

The genes are TRBV12-3 or TRBV12-4 and TRBJ2-4; 8 nucleotides agree with TRBD1. Trimming cost V 7 bases and J 4 bases; bases outside gene matches: 3. The CDR3 sequence is 13 residues long. CDR3 sequence reads: CASTRDRKNIQYF. The CDR3 DNA sequence: TGTGCCAGCACCCGGGACAGGAAAAACATTCAGTACTTC.

This clonotype was detected only a few times. The chain links TRBV5-4 to TRBJ1-2; the match to TRBD1 covers 7 bases. Trimming removed 0 bases from V and 0 bases from J; junction bases left unmatched: 8. The CDR3 is 17 amino acids. CDR1 is SGHNT, CDR2 YYREEE, per germline (reference sequence). The CDR3 reads CASSLDSGTATNYGYTF. The CDR3 DNA reads TGTGCCAGCAGCTTGGATTCCGGGACAGCCACTAACTATGGCTACACCTTC.

This clonotype was counted a few times. The rearrangement links TRBV6-2 or TRBV6-3 to TRBJ2-1; no reliable D call. Germline assignment: CDR1 MNHEY and CDR2 SVGEGT. This CDR3 has 16 residues. Trimming removed 0 bases from V and 0 bases from J, with 9 bases in between. CDR3 nucleotides: TGTGCCAGCAGTTACTCGGAAGGACCCTCCTACAATGAGCAGTTCTTC. This gives the protein CASSYSEGPSYNEQFF.

This clonotype showed up many times. The gene calls are TRBV12-3 or TRBV12-4 and TRBJ2-1; no firm D call. Trimming cost V 5 bases and J 10 bases, with 12 bases left between them. The CDR3 covers 12 residues. The CDR3 reads CASSLTVSEQFF. As DNA, the CDR3 is TGTGCCAGCAGTCTAACTGTCAGCGAGCAGTTCTTC.

This clonotype appeared a single time. This chain links TRBV5-1 with TRBJ2-3; D gene unclear. The CDR3 contains 13 residues. Germline V gene data show CDR1 as SGHRS and CDR2 as YFSETQ. The germline V and J ends were trimmed by 1 base and 5 bases, with 8 bases remaining between them. The DNA for the CDR3 is TGCGCCAGCAGCTTGTGGGGTGGAGATACGCAGTATTTT. Its protein is CASSLWGGDTQYF. Complete variable domain (other parts from reference TRBV5-1 and TRBJ2-3): KAGVTQTPRYLIKTRGQQVTLSCSPISGHRSVSWYQQTPGQGLQFLFEYFSETQRNKGNFPGRFSGRQFSNSRSEMNVSTLELGDSALYLCASSLWGGDTQYFGPGTRLTVL.

In its sample, this clonotype was seen many times. The V gene is TRBV20-1, the J gene TRBJ2-1; TRBD1 might be the D (6 bases). The CDR3 runs to 14 residues. Germline CDR1 reads DFQATT; CDR2 reads SNEGSKA (reference sequence). Trimming removed 6 bases from V and 6 bases from J, with 18 bases in between. The CDR3 is CSAPQGIGINEQFF. The DNA for the CDR3 is TGCAGTGCCCCTCAGGGGATAGGCATCAATGAGCAGTTCTTC.

This clonotype was recorded at least ten times. The junction departs from the called germline gene at one end, perhaps through a read error. The V call is TRBV20-1, the J call TRBJ1-4, with a possible D match to TRBD1 (6 bases). The CDR3 has 13 amino acids. The germline CDR1 and CDR2 sequences are DFQATT and SNEGSKA (reference sequence). CDR3 region: CSARGGGNEKLFF. The CDR3 nucleotides read TGCAGTGCGAGAGGGGGGGGCAATGAAAAACTGTTTTTT.

This clonotype showed up many times. The rearrangement links TRBV20-1 to TRBJ2-1; 7 bases match TRBD2. The CDR3 totals 17 residues. CDR1 and CDR2 (germline): DFQATT, SNEGSKA (reference sequence). J lost 8 bases, V lost 0 bases, and 16 bases had no gene match. CDR3: CSAREPLRDYATYEQFF. The CDR3 DNA reads TGCAGTGCTAGAGAACCTCTCCGGGACTATGCGACCTATGAGCAGTTCTTC.

The gene calls are TRBV5-5 and TRBJ1-5; no clear D gene. V gave up 2 bases and J gave up 0 bases, with 6 bases separating them. This CDR3 is built from 14 residues. Germline-derived CDR1 and CDR2 are SGHKS and YYEKEE (reference sequence). CDR3: CASSLQLSNQPQHF. The CDR3 DNA reads as TGTGCCAGCAGCTTACAGCTTAGCAATCAGCCCCAGCATTTT.

The chain carries TRBV9 and TRBJ1-1; a possible D gene is TRBD1 (5 bases). Trimming took off 4 bases at V and 7 bases at J, with 17 bases between the two ends. Per the germline V gene, CDR1 is SGDLS and CDR2 is YYNGEE. The CDR3 is 14 amino acids. The CDR3 here is CASSLGGGSDEAFF. The DNA of the CDR3 is TGTGCCAGCAGCCTAGGCGGGGGGAGCGATGAAGCTTTCTTT.